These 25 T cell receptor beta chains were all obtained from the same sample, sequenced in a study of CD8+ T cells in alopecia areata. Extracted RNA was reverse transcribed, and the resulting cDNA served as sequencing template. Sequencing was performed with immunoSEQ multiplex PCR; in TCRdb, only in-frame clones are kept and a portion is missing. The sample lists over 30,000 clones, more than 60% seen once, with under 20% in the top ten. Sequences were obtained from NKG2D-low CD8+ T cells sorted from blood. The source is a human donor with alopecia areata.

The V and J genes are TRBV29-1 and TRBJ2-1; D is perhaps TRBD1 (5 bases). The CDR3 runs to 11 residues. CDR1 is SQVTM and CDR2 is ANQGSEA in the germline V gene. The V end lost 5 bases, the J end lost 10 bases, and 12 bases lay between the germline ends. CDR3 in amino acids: CSVTTGLEQFF. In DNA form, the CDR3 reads TGCAGCGTTACCACAGGTTTAGAGCAGTTCTTC.

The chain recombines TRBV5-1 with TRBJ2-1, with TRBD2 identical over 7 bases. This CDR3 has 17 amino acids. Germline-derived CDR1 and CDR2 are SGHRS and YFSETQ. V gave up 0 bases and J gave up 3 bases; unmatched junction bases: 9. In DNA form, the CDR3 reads TGCGCCAGCAGCTTGGGTACCCTAGCGGAGATCTACAATGAGCAGTTCTTC. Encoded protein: CASSLGTLAEIYNEQFF.

CDR3 in DNA: TGTGCCAGCAGTAACTCCGGAGGGTACAATGAGCAGTTCTTC. Translation: CASSNSGGYNEQFF. The chain carries TRBV25-1 and TRBJ2-1; possibly TRBD2 for D (6 bases). Germline CDR1 MGHDK, CDR2 SYGVNS. This CDR3 has 14 amino acids. V was clipped by 5 bases and J by 4 bases, with 12 bases between them.

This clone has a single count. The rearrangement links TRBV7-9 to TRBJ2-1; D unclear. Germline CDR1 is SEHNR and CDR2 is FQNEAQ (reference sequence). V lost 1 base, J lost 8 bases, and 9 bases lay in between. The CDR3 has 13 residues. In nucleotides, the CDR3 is TGTGCCAGCAGCTTAGTTCCGGCGGATGAGCAGTTCTTC. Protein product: CASSLVPADEQFF.

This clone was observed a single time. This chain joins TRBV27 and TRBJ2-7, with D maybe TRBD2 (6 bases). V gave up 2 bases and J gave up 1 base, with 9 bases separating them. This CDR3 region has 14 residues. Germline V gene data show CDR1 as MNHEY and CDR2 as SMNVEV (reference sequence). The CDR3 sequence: CASSLALASYEQYF. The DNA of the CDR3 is TGTGCCAGCAGTTTAGCACTAGCTTCCTACGAGCAGTACTTC.

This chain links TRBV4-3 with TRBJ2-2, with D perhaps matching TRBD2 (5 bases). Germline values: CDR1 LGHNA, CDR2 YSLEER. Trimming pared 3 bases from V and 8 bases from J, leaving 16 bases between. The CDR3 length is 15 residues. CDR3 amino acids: CASSQLDGEVGELFF. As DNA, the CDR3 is TGCGCCAGCAGCCAGTTGGACGGGGAAGTGGGGGAGCTGTTTTTT.

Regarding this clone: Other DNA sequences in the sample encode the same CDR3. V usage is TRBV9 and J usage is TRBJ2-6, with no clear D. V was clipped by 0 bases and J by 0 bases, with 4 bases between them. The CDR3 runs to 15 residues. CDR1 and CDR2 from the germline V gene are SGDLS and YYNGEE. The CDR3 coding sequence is TGTGCCAGCAGCGTAGGTCGCTCTGGGGCCAACGTCCTGACTTTC. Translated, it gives CASSVGRSGANVLTF.

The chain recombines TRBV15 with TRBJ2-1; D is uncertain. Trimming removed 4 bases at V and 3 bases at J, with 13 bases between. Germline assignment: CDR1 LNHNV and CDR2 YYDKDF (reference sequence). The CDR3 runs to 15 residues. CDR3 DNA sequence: TGTGCCACCAGCACAAGACCCGGTAGCTACAATGAGCAGTTCTTC. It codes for CATSTRPGSYNEQFF.

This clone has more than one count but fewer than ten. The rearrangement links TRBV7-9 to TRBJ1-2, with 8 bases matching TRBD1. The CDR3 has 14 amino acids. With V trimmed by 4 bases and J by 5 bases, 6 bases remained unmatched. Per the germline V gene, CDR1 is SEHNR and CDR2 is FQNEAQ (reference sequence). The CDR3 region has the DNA TGTGCCAGCAGCTCCGGACAGGGAGTGTATGGCTACACCTTC. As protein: CASSSGQGVYGYTF. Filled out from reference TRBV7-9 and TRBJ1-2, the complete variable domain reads DTGVSQNPRHKITKRGQNVTFRCDPISEHNRLYWYRQTLGQGPEFLTYFQNEAQLEKSRLLSDRFSAERPKGSFSTLEIQRTEQGDSAMYLCASSSGQGVYGYTFGSGTRLTVV.

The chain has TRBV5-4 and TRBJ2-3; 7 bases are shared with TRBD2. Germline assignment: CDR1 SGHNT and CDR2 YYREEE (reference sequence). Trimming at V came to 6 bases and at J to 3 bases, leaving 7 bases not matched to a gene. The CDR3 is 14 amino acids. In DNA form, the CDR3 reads TGTGCCAGCACGTCACCGGGACTAACAGATACGCAGTATTTT. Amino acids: CASTSPGLTDTQYF.

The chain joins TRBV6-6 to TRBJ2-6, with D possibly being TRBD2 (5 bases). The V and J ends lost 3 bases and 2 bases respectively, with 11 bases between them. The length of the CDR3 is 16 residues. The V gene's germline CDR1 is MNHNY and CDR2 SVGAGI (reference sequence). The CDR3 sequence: CASSYVGGTGANVLTF. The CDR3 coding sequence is TGTGCCAGCAGTTATGTCGGAGGCACTGGGGCCAACGTCCTGACTTTC.

Here the CDR3 DNA reads TGTGCCAGCAGTATCCGGGACACCCGAGGGGGCACGCAGTATTTT. It codes for CASSIRDTRGGTQYF. The chain employs TRBV6-5 and TRBJ2-3; 7 nucleotides agree with TRBD1. The CDR3 has 15 residues. Germline values: CDR1 MNHEY, CDR2 SVGAGI. The V gene end was trimmed by 5 bases and the J gene end by 9 bases; junction bases not matched to a gene: 14.

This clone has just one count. In DNA, the CDR3 is TGTGCCAGCAGCTTATTCACGGGCGTGGGACTAGACCATCAGTACTTC. Protein: CASSLFTGVGLDHQYF. V usage is TRBV7-2 and J usage is TRBJ2-7; 8 bases align to TRBD2. Germline V gene data show CDR1 as SGHTA and CDR2 as FQGNSA. The V and J ends lost 2 bases and 10 bases, in that order; junction bases with no gene match: 16. The CDR3 extends over 16 amino acids.

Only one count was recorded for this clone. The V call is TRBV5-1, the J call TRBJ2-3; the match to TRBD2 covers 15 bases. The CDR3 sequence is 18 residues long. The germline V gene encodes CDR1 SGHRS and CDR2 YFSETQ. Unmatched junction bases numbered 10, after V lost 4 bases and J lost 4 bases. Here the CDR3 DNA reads TGCGCCAGCAGCCCGCCAGGGACTAGCGGGGGGTACGCAGATACGCAGTATTTT. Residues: CASSPPGTSGGYADTQYF.

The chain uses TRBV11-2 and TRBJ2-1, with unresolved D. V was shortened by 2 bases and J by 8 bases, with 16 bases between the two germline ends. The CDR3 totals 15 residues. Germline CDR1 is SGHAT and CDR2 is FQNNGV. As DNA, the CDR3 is TGTGCCAGCAGCTTAAGCAGGCAGAGAGTCGATGAGCAGTTCTTC. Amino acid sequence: CASSLSRQRVDEQFF. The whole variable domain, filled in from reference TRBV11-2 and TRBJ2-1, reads EAGVAQSPRYKIIEKRQSVAFWCNPISGHATLYWYQQILGQGPKLLIQFQNNGVVDDSQLPKDRFSAERLKGVDSTLKIQPAKLEDSAVYLCASSLSRQRVDEQFFGPGTRLTVL.

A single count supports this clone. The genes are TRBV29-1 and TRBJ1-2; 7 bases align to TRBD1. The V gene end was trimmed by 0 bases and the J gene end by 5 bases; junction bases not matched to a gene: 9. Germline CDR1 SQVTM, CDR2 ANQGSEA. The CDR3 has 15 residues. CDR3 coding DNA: TGCAGCGTTGAAGATTACGATCCGACAGGGTATGGCTACACCTTC. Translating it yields CSVEDYDPTGYGYTF.

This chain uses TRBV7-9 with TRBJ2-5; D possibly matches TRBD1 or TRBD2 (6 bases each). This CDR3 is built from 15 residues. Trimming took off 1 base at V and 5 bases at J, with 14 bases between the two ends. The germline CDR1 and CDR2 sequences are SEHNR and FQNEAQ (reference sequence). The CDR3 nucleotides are TGTGCCAGCAGCTTAGTTAGCCCCGGGGGCGAGACCCAGTACTTC. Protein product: CASSLVSPGGETQYF.

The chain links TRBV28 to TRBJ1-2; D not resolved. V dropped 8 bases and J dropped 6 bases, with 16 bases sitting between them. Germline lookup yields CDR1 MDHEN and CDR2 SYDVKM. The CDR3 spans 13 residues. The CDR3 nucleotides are TGTGCCAGCGCTAGGCGGGGTTTTGATGGCTACACCTTC. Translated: CASARRGFDGYTF.

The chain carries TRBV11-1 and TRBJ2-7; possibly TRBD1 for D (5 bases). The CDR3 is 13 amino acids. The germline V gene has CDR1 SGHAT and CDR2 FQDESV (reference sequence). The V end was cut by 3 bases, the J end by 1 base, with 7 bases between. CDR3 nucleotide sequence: TGTGCCAGCAGCTTTGACAGATCCTACGAGCAGTACTTC. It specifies CASSFDRSYEQYF.

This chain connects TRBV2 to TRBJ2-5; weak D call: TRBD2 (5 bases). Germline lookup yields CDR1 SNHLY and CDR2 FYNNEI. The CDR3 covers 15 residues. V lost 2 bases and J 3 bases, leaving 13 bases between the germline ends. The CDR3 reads CASSEIGVKEETQYF. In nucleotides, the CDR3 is TGTGCCAGCAGTGAAATCGGGGTGAAGGAAGAGACCCAGTACTTC.

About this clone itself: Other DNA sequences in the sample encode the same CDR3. Here the CDR3 reads CASSYGGGAFETQYF. CDR3 nucleotide sequence: TGTGCCAGCAGTTACGGAGGAGGGGCGTTTGAGACCCAGTACTTC. This chain uses TRBV6-5 with TRBJ2-5; tentative D call: TRBD2 (6 bases). CDR1 MNHEY and CDR2 SVGAGI come from the germline V gene. The CDR3 runs 15 residues. Trimming pared 2 bases from V and 5 bases from J, leaving 15 bases between.

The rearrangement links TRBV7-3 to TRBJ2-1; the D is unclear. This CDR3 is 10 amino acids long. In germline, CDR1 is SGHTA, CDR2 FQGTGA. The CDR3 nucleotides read TGTGGCCAACTTTACAATGAGCAGTTCTTC. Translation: CGQLYNEQFF.

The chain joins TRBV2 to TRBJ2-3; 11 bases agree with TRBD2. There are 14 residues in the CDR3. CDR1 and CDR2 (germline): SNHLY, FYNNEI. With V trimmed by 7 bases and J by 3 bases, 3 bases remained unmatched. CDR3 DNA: TGTGCCAGCACTGGGACTAGCGGAACAGATACGCAGTATTTT. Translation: CASTGTSGTDTQYF.

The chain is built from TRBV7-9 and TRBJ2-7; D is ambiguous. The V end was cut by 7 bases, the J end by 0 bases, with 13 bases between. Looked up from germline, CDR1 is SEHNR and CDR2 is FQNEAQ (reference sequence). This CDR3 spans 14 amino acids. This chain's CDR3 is CASNSLTDSYEQYF. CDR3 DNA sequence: TGTGCCAGCAACTCCTTGACCGACTCCTACGAGCAGTACTTC.

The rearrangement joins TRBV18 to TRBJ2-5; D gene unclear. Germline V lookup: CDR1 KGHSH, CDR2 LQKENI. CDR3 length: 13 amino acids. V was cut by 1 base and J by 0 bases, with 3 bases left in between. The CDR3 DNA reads TGTGCCAGCTCACCACAGCACCAAGAGACCCAGTACTTC. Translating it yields CASSPQHQETQYF.